The clone carrying this TCR beta chain was found many times. What it binds is unknown. The data stem from a study of blood T cells in healthy people across ages. Points from the study as a whole: TCR beta diversity per million T cells fell roughly linearly with age. Donor CMV status was unknown, possibly confounding expanded clonotype changes. The long-lived group displayed more naive CD4+ cells, plus higher diversity, than the aged donors did.

A J-beta primer mix and a sample-barcoded 5' primer were used in a second PCR of about 7 to 11 cycles. Via MiXCR, TCRdb re-called the 5' RACE reads, giving one row per CDR3 protein. The sample lists roughly 800,000 distinct CDR3 sequences, approximately 24% occurring once. This sample also belongs to another study, concerning T cells of mothers and their children. That paper adds: Related mother-child pairs shared slightly more overlap than unrelated pairs, but the difference was non-significant.

The sample consisted of blood. The receptor's source is a boy aged 5-17 years in good health.

The CDR3 DNA reads TGCGCCAGCAGCCAAGTGGGGACAGGTCAAGAGACCCAGTACTTC. Amino acids: CASSQVGTGQETQYF. V is TRBV4-1 and J is TRBJ2-5, with 8 bases identical to TRBD1. V trimming: 1 base; J trimming: 2 bases; junction bases outside the gene matches: 3. The CDR3 sequence is 15 residues long. From germline, CDR1 is MGHRA and CDR2 YSYEKL.